These T cell receptor beta chains were read from a single sample in a study of blood T cell repertoires in COVID-19. Clones were sequenced by immunoSEQ multiplex PCR, and TCRdb holds only the in-frame ones, with some missing. Of over 400,000 clones detected, about 85% appear once; the ten largest clones hold around 7.9%. Input material: PBMCs or T cells enriched from blood (not recorded which). The receptors were gathered from a woman aged 55-69 years who had recovered from COVID-19. CDR3s include the opening cysteine and the closing phenylalanine or tryptophan. The order of the fields is CDR3 protein, CDR3 DNA, clone size, V gene, J gene, D gene. The D gene is left open where the match is weak. Size is stated for part of the rows, as once, few or many counts, or as a class when the clone is expanded.

CDR3aa: CASSQERGQFYGYTF
CDR3nt: TGCGCCAGCAGCCAAGAGAGGGGACAATTCTATGGCTACACCTTC
abundance: few
v_gene: TRBV4-1
j_gene: TRBJ1-2
d_gene: .

CDR3aa: CASKVVRGQRSSYNEQFF
CDR3nt: TGTGCCAGCAAGGTGGTCAGGGGGCAAAGGAGCTCCTACAATGAGCAGTTCTTC
abundance: .
v_gene: TRBV28
j_gene: TRBJ2-1
d_gene: TRBD1

CDR3aa: CAISEPEAGGSTDTQYF
CDR3nt: TGTGCCATCAGTGAGCCAGAGGCGGGGGGGAGCACAGATACGCAGTATTTT
abundance: .
v_gene: TRBV10-3
j_gene: TRBJ2-3
d_gene: TRBD2

CDR3aa: CASSQGSVGNTIYF
CDR3nt: TGTGCCAGCAGCCAGGGGTCTGTTGGAAACACCATATATTTT
abundance: .
v_gene: TRBV6-6
j_gene: TRBJ1-3
d_gene: .

CDR3aa: CASSEQADTQYF
CDR3nt: TGTGCCAGCAGTGAACAGGCAGATACGCAGTATTTT
abundance: .
v_gene: TRBV2
j_gene: TRBJ2-3
d_gene: .

CDR3aa: CAWSVLGGVADTQYF
CDR3nt: TGTGCCTGGAGTGTACTTGGCGGGGTCGCAGATACGCAGTATTTT
abundance: .
v_gene: TRBV30
j_gene: TRBJ2-3
d_gene: .

CDR3aa: CASRQIREGKETQYF
CDR3nt: TGCGCCAGCAGACAGATCAGGGAGGGGAAAGAGACCCAGTACTTC
abundance: .
v_gene: TRBV23-1
j_gene: TRBJ2-5
d_gene: TRBD2

CDR3aa: CASSPTGGELFF
CDR3nt: TGTGCCAGCAGTCCTACCGGCGGGGAGCTGTTTTTT
abundance: .
v_gene: TRBV6-4
j_gene: TRBJ2-2
d_gene: .

CDR3aa: CASSLRQIQETQYF
CDR3nt: TGTGCCAGCAGCCTACGACAAATACAAGAGACCCAGTACTTC
abundance: few
v_gene: TRBV11-2
j_gene: TRBJ2-5
d_gene: .

CDR3aa: CATKPGGYADTQYF
CDR3nt: TGTGCCACCAAACCAGGGGGGTACGCAGATACGCAGTATTTT
abundance: .
v_gene: TRBV6-5
j_gene: TRBJ2-3
d_gene: .

CDR3aa: CASSGPQFSYNSPLHF
CDR3nt: TGTGCCAGCAGTGGTCCTCAGTTCTCCTATAATTCACCCCTCCACTTT
abundance: .
v_gene: TRBV6-1
j_gene: TRBJ1-6
d_gene: .

CDR3aa: CASTVGGAETQYF
CDR3nt: TGCGCCAGCACCGTAGGGGGGGCAGAGACCCAGTACTTC
abundance: once
v_gene: TRBV5-1
j_gene: TRBJ2-5
d_gene: .

CDR3aa: CASSSDWGNQPQHF
CDR3nt: TGTGCCAGTAGTTCCGACTGGGGCAATCAGCCCCAGCATTTT
abundance: few
v_gene: TRBV19
j_gene: TRBJ1-5
d_gene: .

CDR3aa: CASRTEMNTEAFF
CDR3nt: TGCGCCAGCAGGACGGAGATGAACACTGAAGCTTTCTTT
abundance: .
v_gene: TRBV5-1
j_gene: TRBJ1-1
d_gene: .

CDR3aa: CSAGGGPGETQYF
CDR3nt: TGCAGCGCCGGGGGAGGGCCGGGAGAGACCCAGTACTTC
abundance: few
v_gene: TRBV29-1
j_gene: TRBJ2-5
d_gene: TRBD2

CDR3aa: CASSIEGSQPQHF
CDR3nt: TGTGCCAGTAGTATAGAGGGGAGTCAGCCCCAGCATTTT
abundance: .
v_gene: TRBV19
j_gene: TRBJ1-5
d_gene: .